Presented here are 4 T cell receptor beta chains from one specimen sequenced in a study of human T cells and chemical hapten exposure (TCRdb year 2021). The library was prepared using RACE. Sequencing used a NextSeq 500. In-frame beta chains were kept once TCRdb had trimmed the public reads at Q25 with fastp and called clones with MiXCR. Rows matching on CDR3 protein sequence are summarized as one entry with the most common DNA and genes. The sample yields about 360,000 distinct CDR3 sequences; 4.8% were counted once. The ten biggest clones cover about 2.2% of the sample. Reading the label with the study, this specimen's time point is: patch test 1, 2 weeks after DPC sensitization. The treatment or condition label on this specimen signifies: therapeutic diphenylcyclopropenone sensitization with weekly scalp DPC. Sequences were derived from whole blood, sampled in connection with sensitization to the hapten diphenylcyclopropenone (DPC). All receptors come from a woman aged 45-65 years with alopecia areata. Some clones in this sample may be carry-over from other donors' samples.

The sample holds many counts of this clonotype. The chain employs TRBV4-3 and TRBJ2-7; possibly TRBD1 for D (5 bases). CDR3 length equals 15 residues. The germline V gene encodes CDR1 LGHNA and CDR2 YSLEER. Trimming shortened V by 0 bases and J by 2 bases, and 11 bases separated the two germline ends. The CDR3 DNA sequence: TGCGCCAGCAGCCAAGAAGGGGATGGCGCCTACGAGCAGTACTTC. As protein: CASSQEGDGAYEQYF.

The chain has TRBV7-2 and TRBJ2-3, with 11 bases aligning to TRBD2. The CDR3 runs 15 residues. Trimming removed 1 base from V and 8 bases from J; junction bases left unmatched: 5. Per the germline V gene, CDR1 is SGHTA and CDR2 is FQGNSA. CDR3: CASSLVLAGERTQYF. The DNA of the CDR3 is TGTGCCAGCAGCTTAGTACTAGCGGGGGAACGTACGCAGTATTTT.

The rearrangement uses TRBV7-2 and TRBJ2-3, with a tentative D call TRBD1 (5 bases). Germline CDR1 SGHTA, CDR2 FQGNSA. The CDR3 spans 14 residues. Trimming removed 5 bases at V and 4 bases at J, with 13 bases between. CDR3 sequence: CASSLLWGPDTQYF. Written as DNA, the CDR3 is TGTGCCAGCAGCCTCTTATGGGGCCCAGATACGCAGTATTTT.

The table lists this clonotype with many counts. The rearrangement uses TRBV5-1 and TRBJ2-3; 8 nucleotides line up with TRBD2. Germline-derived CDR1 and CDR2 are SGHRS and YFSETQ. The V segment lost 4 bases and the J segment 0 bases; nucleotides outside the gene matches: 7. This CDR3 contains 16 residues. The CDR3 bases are TGCGCCAGCAGCCTCCGGACGGGGGGGAGCACAGATACGCAGTATTTT. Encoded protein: CASSLRTGGSTDTQYF.